These T cell receptor beta chains were read from a single sample in a study of cytomegalovirus exposure and HLA in healthy donors. Produced via immunoSEQ multiplex PCR; TCRdb's table is partial and in-frame only. Among around 110,000 clones listed, about 88% were seen once. The sequencing sample was made of PBMCs. These receptors came from a woman aged 18-29 years in good health and CMV-seropositive. Each CDR3 is given with its conserved first and last residue. The D gene is left open where the match is weak. Not every row has a clone size; where given, it reads once, few, many or a size class.

d_call	v_call	clone_size	j_call	cdr3_nt	cdr3_aa
TRBD2	TRBV2	-	TRBJ2-2	TGTGCCAGTGGGGAGGCGGGGGTTACCGGGGAGCTGTTTTTT	CASGEAGVTGELFF
TRBD1	TRBV27	-	TRBJ2-5	TGTGCCAGCAGTTTATCGCCCCTAACAGGGGCTTTCCAAGAGACCCAGTACTTC	CASSLSPLTGAFQETQYF
-	TRBV27	-	TRBJ1-5	TGTGCCAGCAGCTCGACAGGACCTTATAGCAATCAGCCCCAGCATTTT	CASSSTGPYSNQPQHF
TRBD1	TRBV7-2	-	TRBJ1-4	TGTGCCAGCAGCTTGTTGGGACAGGGTTCTGCGGATGAAAAACTGTTTTTT	CASSLLGQGSADEKLFF
-	TRBV28	-	TRBJ1-1	TGTGCCAGCAGTCAGATGGGAGCATACACTGAAGCTTTCTTT	CASSQMGAYTEAFF
TRBD2	TRBV27	-	TRBJ2-7	TGTGCCAGCAGTTCCCCCCGACTAGCGGGGGGCTACCACGAGCAGTACTTC	CASSSPRLAGGYHEQYF
TRBD2	TRBV7-2	-	TRBJ2-3	TGTGCCAGCAGTCGAACCGGGACTAGCGGGGGGGCATATGCAGATACGCAGTATTTT	CASSRTGTSGGAYADTQYF
TRBD2	TRBV10-3	-	TRBJ2-3	TGTGCCATCAGGATTAGCGGGGGGTCGACAGATACGCAGTATTTT	CAIRISGGSTDTQYF
TRBD1	TRBV9	-	TRBJ1-6	TGTGCCAGCAGCGTAGTGGGACTCACAGGGGATGGGGGGCCACCCCTCCACTTT	CASSVVGLTGDGGPPLHF
TRBD2	TRBV28	-	TRBJ2-7	TGTGCCAGCAGTTTTCAGCGGGGGGGCTACGAGCAGTACTTC	CASSFQRGGYEQYF
-	TRBV28	once	TRBJ1-1	TGTGCCAGCAGATGGGGGGAGTTCACTGAAGCTTTCTTT	CASRWGEFTEAFF
-	TRBV5-8	-	TRBJ1-5	TGTGCCAGCAGCTTGCTGCCAGGCCCAAAAGGATACAATCAGCCCCAGCATTTT	CASSLLPGPKGYNQPQHF
-	TRBV28	-	TRBJ1-1	TGTGCCAGCAGTTTAGGTGGAGGGCCCACTGAAGCTTTCTTT	CASSLGGGPTEAFF
-	TRBV28	once	TRBJ1-2	TGTGCCAGCAGTTTTCAGGGAAGGCGCGCCTATGGCTACACCTTC	CASSFQGRRAYGYTF
-	TRBV4-3	-	TRBJ2-3	TGCGCCAGCAGCCAAGAGGGTCGCCTGACAGGAGATACGCAGTATTTT	CASSQEGRLTGDTQYF
TRBD1	TRBV5-4	-	TRBJ2-6	TGTGCCAGCAGCTGGGGACAGGGGACACGCTCTGGGGCCAACGTCCTGACTTTC	CASSWGQGTRSGANVLTF
TRBD1	TRBV5-1	-	TRBJ1-1	TGCGCCAGCAGCTTGGGGACAGGGGGCTGGGCGACTGAAGCTTTCTTT	CASSLGTGGWATEAFF
-	TRBV6-1	-	TRBJ1-6	TGTGCCAGCAGAGAAACACCGGGACTAAGGGGTTCACCCCTCCACTTT	CASRETPGLRGSPLHF
-	TRBV19	-	TRBJ1-6	TGTGCCAGTAGTACACAGGAAGCCACCTATAATTCACCCCTCCACTTT	CASSTQEATYNSPLHF
-	TRBV9	-	TRBJ1-3	TGTGCCAGCGTCGTGAGGCAGGGGTATGGAAACACCATATATTTT	CASVVRQGYGNTIYF
-	TRBV29-1	-	TRBJ1-1	TGCAGCGTTGAACAGATGAACACTGAAGCTTTCTTT	CSVEQMNTEAFF
TRBD2	TRBV19	-	TRBJ2-2	TGTGCCAGTAGCAGTGGGACTAGCGGGGGGCCCACCGGGGAGCTGTTTTTT	CASSSGTSGGPTGELFF
TRBD1	TRBV5-1	-	TRBJ2-5	TGCGCCAGCAGCTTGGCGCGTCTTGCAGGGGGAGAGACCCAGTACTTC	CASSLARLAGGETQYF
-	TRBV19	-	TRBJ1-5	TGTGCCAGTAGTATACTCAATCAGCCCCAGCATTTT	CASSILNQPQHF
TRBD2	TRBV4-3	-	TRBJ2-5	TGCGCCAGCAGCCAAGGGGTTAGCGGGGGAGCAGAGACCCAGTACTTC	CASSQGVSGGAETQYF
TRBD1	TRBV6-1	-	TRBJ2-2	TGTGCCAGCAGGCCCGGGACAGGGGGCACCGGGGAGCTGTTTTTT	CASRPGTGGTGELFF
-	TRBV28	-	TRBJ1-6	TGTGCCAGCAGCGGGAGCTCCTATAATTCACCCCTCCACTTT	CASSGSSYNSPLHF
-	TRBV5-4	-	TRBJ2-2	TGTGCCAGCAGCTTATTTTCCATCGGGGAGCTGTTTTTT	CASSLFSIGELFF
-	TRBV27	-	TRBJ1-6	TGTGCCAGCAGCTTCTCACCCGACACAGGGAATTCACCCCTCCACTTT	CASSFSPDTGNSPLHF
-	TRBV6-6	-	TRBJ1-2	TGTGCCAGCAGACTAGTTGAGTTGCTTTATGGCTACACCTTC	CASRLVELLYGYTF
-	TRBV4-3	-	TRBJ1-5	TGCGCCAGCAGCCACTCCAGGGCCCGCAATCAGCCCCAGCATTTT	CASSHSRARNQPQHF
TRBD1	TRBV7-2	few	TRBJ1-3	TGTGCCAGCAGCCAACAAGGACAGGGGGCCGGAAACACCATATATTTT	CASSQQGQGAGNTIYF
TRBD1	TRBV6-1	-	TRBJ1-2	TGTGCCAGCAGTGAATTGGGACAGGGGGCCTATGGCTACACCTTC	CASSELGQGAYGYTF
-	TRBV5-4	-	TRBJ2-1	TGTGCCAGCAGCTCCCGCTCACAGGGAAATGAGCAGTTCTTC	CASSSRSQGNEQFF
TRBD1	TRBV14	-	TRBJ1-1	TGTGCCAGCAGCCAAGAACGACTCCTCCCCCGGGGGACAGGGGTCATTGAAGCTTTCTTT	CASSQERLLPRGTGVIEAFF
TRBD1	TRBV7-8	-	TRBJ2-2	TGTGCCAGCAGCCCGGGGGACAGGGGGTATCGGGTGGAGCTGTTTTTT	CASSPGDRGYRVELFF
-	TRBV23-1	-	TRBJ2-2	TGCGCCAGCAGTCAACCCCCCCGGTCAGGATCGAACACCGGGGAGCTGTTTTTT	CASSQPPRSGSNTGELFF
-	TRBV18	-	TRBJ1-4	TGTGCCAGCTCACCATGGAGGGTACAGAATGAAAAACTGTTTTTT	CASSPWRVQNEKLFF
-	TRBV19	-	TRBJ1-5	TGTGCCAGTAATTGGGACATAGGGTCTAGCAATCAGCCCCAGCATTTT	CASNWDIGSSNQPQHF
-	TRBV28	-	TRBJ1-2	TGTGCCAGCAGTTATAGGGGTGGTGTGGAAGGCTACACCTTC	CASSYRGGVEGYTF
TRBD1	TRBV28	-	TRBJ1-5	TGTGCCAGTGGGAACAGGGGGCGCAATCAGCCCCAGCATTTT	CASGNRGRNQPQHF
-	TRBV28	-	TRBJ1-5	TGTGCCAGCAGCCCTACCGAGGGATATATATATAGCAATCAGCCCCAGCATTTT	CASSPTEGYIYSNQPQHF